This T cell receptor beta chain was sequenced in a study of T cells in tumors and immune-related adverse events. The method was immunoSEQ multiplex PCR; TCRdb's version includes in-frame clones alone and lacks a portion of them. Of a few thousand clones listed, 65% are singletons. Germline CDR1 and CDR2: SGHNT and YYREEE (reference sequence). The ends were cut back, 4 bases at V and 1 base at J, with 11 bases in the middle. The CDR3 runs 14 residues. This clone has a handful of counts. This sequence originates from a female donor with metastatic renal cell carcinoma. Sequenced here: gut tissue, sampled from a patient treated with anti-PD-1 therapy. This chain joins TRBV5-4 and TRBJ1-1; D gene ambiguous. The CDR3 nucleotides read TGTGCCAGCAGCCGGCCCAGCGGGAACACTGAAGCTTTCTTT. Its protein product is CASSRPSGNTEAFF.